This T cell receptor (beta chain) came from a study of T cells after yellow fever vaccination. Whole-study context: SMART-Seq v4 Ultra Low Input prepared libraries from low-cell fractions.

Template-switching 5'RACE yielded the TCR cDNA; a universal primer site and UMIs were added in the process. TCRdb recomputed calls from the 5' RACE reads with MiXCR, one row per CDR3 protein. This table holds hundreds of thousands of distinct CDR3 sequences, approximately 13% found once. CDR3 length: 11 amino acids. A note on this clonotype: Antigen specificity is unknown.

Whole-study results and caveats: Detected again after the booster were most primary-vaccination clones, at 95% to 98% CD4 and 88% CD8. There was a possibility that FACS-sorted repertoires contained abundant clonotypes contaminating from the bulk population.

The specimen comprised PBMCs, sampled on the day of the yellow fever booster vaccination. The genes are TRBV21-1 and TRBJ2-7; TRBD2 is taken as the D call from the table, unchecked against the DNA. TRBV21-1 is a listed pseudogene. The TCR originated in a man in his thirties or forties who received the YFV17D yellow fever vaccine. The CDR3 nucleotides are TGTGCCAGCACCCAGCGGGACGAGCAGTACTTC. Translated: CASTQRDEQYF.